The 10 T cell receptor beta chains reported below all come from one sample, sequenced in a study of T cell responses to AZD1222 COVID-19 vaccine. Repertoires were generated with immunoSEQ multiplex PCR, while TCRdb's copy carries only in-frame clones and drops some. The profile shows about 92,000 clones, roughly 87% of them singletons. Sequencing used peripheral blood, obtained on day 0 of AZD1222 vaccination. These receptors were collected from an adult in good health.

The chain couples TRBV19 to TRBJ2-7; possible D gene TRBD1, 5 bases. Germline CDR1 reads LNHDA; CDR2 reads SQIVND (reference sequence). The CDR3 has 13 amino acids. V was pared by 4 bases and J by 1 base, with 8 bases between. The CDR3 sequence is CASSRRQSYEQYF. DNA for the CDR3: TGTGCCAGTAGTAGGCGACAGTCCTACGAGCAGTACTTC.

This clone was recorded once. In DNA, the CDR3 is TGTGCCTCCTCTGGAAACACCATATATTTT. Residues: CASSGNTIYF. This chain uses TRBV25-1 with TRBJ1-3; D is unclear. CDR1 is MGHDK, CDR2 SYGVNS, per germline. The V gene lost 11 bases and the J gene lost 0 bases, with 2 bases spanning the gap. This CDR3 is 10 amino acids long.

The chain links TRBV3-1 (or the pseudogene TRBV3-2) to TRBJ2-7; TRBD1 matches at 7 bases. The V segment lost 5 bases and the J segment 3 bases; nucleotides outside the gene matches: 4. Germline V gene sequence: CDR1 LGHDT, CDR2 YNNKEL (reference sequence). The CDR3 runs to 13 residues. The CDR3 region has the DNA TGTGCCAGCAGCAGACAGGGCGACTACGAGCAGTACTTC. Amino acids: CASSRQGDYEQYF.

This clone was counted once. The gene calls are TRBV20-1 and TRBJ1-1; D gene uncertain. The CDR3 length is 10 residues. The germline CDR1 and CDR2 sequences are DFQATT and SNEGSKA (reference sequence). Deletions cut 4 bases from V and 10 bases from J, with 10 bases between. The CDR3 DNA is TGCAGTGCTACTCGGGGAGGAGCTTTCTTT. As protein: CSATRGGAFF.

The table lists this clone with a count of one. J is TRBJ1-4 and V is TRBV7-2; tentative D call: TRBD1 (6 bases). Germline V gene data show CDR1 as SGHTA and CDR2 as FQGNSA. CDR3 length: 15 amino acids. V gave up 5 bases and J gave up 5 bases, with 15 bases separating them. CDR3 sequence: CASSPGGTQNEKLFF. DNA for the CDR3: TGTGCCAGCAGCCCGGGCGGGACACAAAATGAAAAACTGTTTTTT. The full variable domain, with the rest looked up from reference TRBV7-2 and TRBJ1-4, is GAGVSQSPSNKVTEKGKDVELRCDPISGHTALYWYRQSLGQGLEFLIYFQGNSAPDKSGLPSDRFSAERTGGSVSTLTIQRTQQEDSAVYLCASSPGGTQNEKLFFGSGTQLSVL.

The chain joins TRBV27 to TRBJ1-2; the match to TRBD1 covers 8 bases. J lost 8 bases, V lost 6 bases, and 11 bases had no gene match. This CDR3 comprises 14 residues. Germline V CDR1 and CDR2: MNHEY, SMNVEV (reference sequence). The CDR3 nucleotides read TGTGCCAGCAGCCCCGTCATGACAGGGGTCGGCTACACCTTC. This codes for CASSPVMTGVGYTF.

This clone was counted a single time. The chain combines TRBV20-1 with TRBJ1-4; D gene ambiguous. The CDR3 is 11 amino acids. CDR1 DFQATT and CDR2 SNEGSKA come from the germline V gene (reference sequence). CDR3 bases: TGCCTCGGAGCAACTAATGAAAAACTGTTTTTT. This encodes CLGATNEKLFF.

This chain uses TRBV9 with TRBJ2-1; TRBD1 matches at 7 bases. CDR3 length: 16 amino acids. CDR1 and CDR2 (germline): SGDLS, YYNGEE. V was clipped by 0 bases and J by 5 bases; unmatched bases: 8. CDR3 amino acids: CASSVEGASFNNEQFF. Here the CDR3 DNA reads TGTGCCAGCAGCGTAGAGGGGGCTAGCTTCAACAATGAGCAGTTCTTC.

J is TRBJ1-6 and V is TRBV10-3; the D is unclear. Trimming removed 6 bases from V and 10 bases from J, with 1 base in between. Germline CDR1 ENHRY, CDR2 SYGVKD. CDR3 length: 9 amino acids. The CDR3 sequence: CAISSPLHF. The CDR3 DNA sequence: TGTGCCATCAGCTCACCCCTCCACTTT.

The rearrangement uses TRBV27 and TRBJ2-5, with TRBD1 as a possible D gene (6 bases). Germline CDR1 MNHEY, CDR2 SMNVEV (reference sequence). There are 14 residues in the CDR3. V dropped 6 bases and J dropped 4 bases, with 15 bases sitting between them. CDR3 bases: TGTGCCAGCAGGACTCTACAGGGACGAGAGACCCAGTACTTC. As protein: CASRTLQGRETQYF.